This passage covers 15 T cell receptor beta chains from one sample sequenced in a study of blood T cell repertoires in COVID-19. The protocol was immunoSEQ multiplex PCR, while the TCRdb copy is restricted to in-frame clones and leaves out a portion. The table records about 140,000 clones, around four fifths of them present only once. The sequenced sample was PBMCs or T cells enriched from blood (not recorded which). These receptors originate from a woman aged 40-49 years who had recovered from COVID-19.

V usage is TRBV20-1 and J usage is TRBJ2-1, with TRBD2 identical over 8 bases. The V and J ends lost 3 bases and 12 bases, in that order; junction bases with no gene match: 10. Germline lookup yields CDR1 DFQATT and CDR2 SNEGSKA (reference sequence). The CDR3 consists of 13 residues. CDR3 nucleotides: TGCAGTGCTAGTCCGGGCGGGGGGAAGAGGCAGTTCTTC. This gives the protein CSASPGGGKRQFF.

The V gene is TRBV5-1, the J gene TRBJ1-1; 7 nucleotides match TRBD1. This CDR3 spans 14 amino acids. From germline, CDR1 is SGHRS and CDR2 YFSETQ. V was clipped by 3 bases and J by 3 bases; unmatched bases: 5. CDR3 sequence (DNA): TGCGCCAGCAGCTATACAGGGGAAGACACTGAAGCTTTCTTT. Its translation: CASSYTGEDTEAFF.

The rearrangement joins TRBV9 to TRBJ1-3; D gene uncertain. Looked up from germline, CDR1 is SGDLS and CDR2 is YYNGEE. The ends were cut back, 4 bases at V and 4 bases at J, with 6 bases in the middle. The CDR3 sequence is 12 residues long. The CDR3 region has the DNA TGTGCCAGCAGCACTGCAGGAAACACCATATATTTT. This translates into CASSTAGNTIYF.

The rearrangement uses TRBV11-2 and TRBJ1-1; D is perhaps TRBD1 (5 bases). The CDR3 loop spans 14 amino acids. Trimming shortened V by 4 bases and J by 5 bases, and 14 bases separated the two germline ends. Germline V gene sequence: CDR1 SGHAT, CDR2 FQNNGV. The CDR3 region has the DNA TGTGCCAGCAGCTCGGGGGGGAGGGCTACTGAAGCTTTCTTT. This codes for CASSSGGRATEAFF. Combining the CDR3 with reference TRBV11-2 and TRBJ1-1 gives the whole variable domain EAGVAQSPRYKIIEKRQSVAFWCNPISGHATLYWYQQILGQGPKLLIQFQNNGVVDDSQLPKDRFSAERLKGVDSTLKIQPAKLEDSAVYLCASSSGGRATEAFFGQGTRLTVV.

The chain carries TRBV5-5 and TRBJ2-1, with 7 nucleotides matching TRBD2. Per germline, CDR1 SGHKS and CDR2 YYEKEE (reference sequence). The V segment lost 1 base and the J segment 5 bases; nucleotides outside the gene matches: 6. This CDR3 region has 15 residues. CDR3 in DNA: TGTGCCAGCAGCTTGCGGCTAGCGGATGACAATGAGCAGTTCTTC. Its translation: CASSLRLADDNEQFF.

The CDR3 region has the DNA TGTGCCAGCAGTGGACCCGGGACAGGCAACACTGAAGCTTTCTTT. Translation gives CASSGPGTGNTEAFF. The V call is TRBV6-6, the J call TRBJ1-1; the match to TRBD1 covers 8 bases. The trim removed 5 bases at V and 2 bases at J, leaving 7 bases unmatched. CDR1 and CDR2 (germline): MNHNY, SVGAGI (reference sequence). The CDR3 sequence is 15 residues long.

The chain has TRBV12-3 or TRBV12-4 and TRBJ2-1; D might be TRBD1 (5 bases). The V gene lost 1 base and the J gene lost 15 bases, with 16 bases spanning the gap. The CDR3 length is 13 residues. Written as DNA, the CDR3 is TGTGCCAGCAGTTTAGAGATAAGGGAAAGGGGGTTCTTC. This sequence encodes CASSLEIRERGFF.

This sequence joins TRBV7-9 and TRBJ2-7, with 8 bases lining up with TRBD1. The CDR3 sequence is 13 residues long. Losses at the gene ends were 4 bases for V and 4 bases for J; bases not matched to a gene: 3. Germline CDR1 SEHNR, CDR2 FQNEAQ (reference sequence). The chain's CDR3 is CASSSGQDYEQYF. For the CDR3, the DNA is TGTGCCAGCAGCTCGGGACAGGATTACGAGCAGTACTTC.

The chain couples TRBV4-2 to TRBJ1-1; D gene uncertain. The CDR3 covers 12 residues. The germline CDR1 and CDR2 sequences are LGHNA and YNFKEQ. The V end was cut by 1 base, the J end by 8 bases, with 8 bases between. The CDR3 sequence: CASSQGTGEAFF. CDR3 nucleotide sequence: TGTGCCAGCAGCCAAGGGACGGGGGAAGCTTTCTTT.

The chain combines TRBV19 with TRBJ1-1; D perhaps matches TRBD1 (6 bases). From germline, CDR1 is LNHDA and CDR2 SQIVND (reference sequence). The CDR3 is 16 residues long. Trimming left V 3 bases short and J 1 base short, with 15 bases between. The DNA of the CDR3 is TGTGCCAGTAGTATCGCCCCGAACAGGGCGAACACTGAAGCTTTCTTT. Translating gives CASSIAPNRANTEAFF.

V usage is TRBV7-6 and J usage is TRBJ2-5; weak D call: TRBD1 (6 bases). This CDR3 contains 15 residues. Germline V gene lookup returns CDR1 SGHVS and CDR2 FNYEAQ. Trimming removed 5 bases from V and 5 bases from J, with 18 bases in between. CDR3 coding DNA: TGTGCCAGCAGCCTTAGACAGGCCCAATCGGAGACCCAGTACTTC. It codes for CASSLRQAQSETQYF.

This clone occurred a few times. The rearrangement uses TRBV5-8 and TRBJ1-1; 7 bases are shared with TRBD1. This CDR3 contains 15 residues. Germline V gene lookup returns CDR1 SGHTS and CDR2 YDEGEE. The V gene end was trimmed by 6 bases and the J gene end by 7 bases; junction bases not matched to a gene: 15. The CDR3 here is CASTPRYGTAREAFF. As DNA, the CDR3 is TGTGCCAGCACCCCTAGGTATGGGACAGCCCGTGAAGCTTTCTTT.

Comment on this clone: This may stem from a read error, because a much larger clone lies one nucleotide away. Other nucleotide sequences from this sample produce the same CDR3. V gene TRBV9 combines with J gene TRBJ1-2; 10 nucleotides agree with TRBD1. CDR1 and CDR2 (germline): SGDLS, YYNGEE. The CDR3 is 14 amino acids. The V and J ends lost 2 bases and 2 bases, in that order; junction bases with no gene match: 0. For the CDR3, the DNA is TGTGCCAGCAGCGTGGGACAGGGGAACTATGGCTACACCTTC. Translating gives CASSVGQGNYGYTF.

This chain links TRBV28 with TRBJ1-4; 9 bases match TRBD1. The CDR3 has 15 residues. V shed 2 bases and J 7 bases; nucleotides not matched to a gene: 5. Germline CDR1 MDHEN, CDR2 SYDVKM. CDR3 bases: TGTGCCAGCAGTTTACTTGGACAGGGGAGTGAAAAACTGTTTTTT. It yields the protein CASSLLGQGSEKLFF.

The chain uses TRBV12-3 or TRBV12-4 and TRBJ2-5; possibly TRBD1 for D (5 bases). CDR3 length equals 13 residues. V lost 2 bases and J 5 bases, leaving 9 bases between the germline ends. In DNA, the CDR3 is TGTGCCAGCAGTTTACAGGGTGGGGAGACCCAGTACTTC. Amino acid sequence: CASSLQGGETQYF.